One and the same sample provided the 29 T cell receptor beta chains below, sequenced in a study of shared clonotypes between healthy human individuals. Data came from immunoSEQ multiplex PCR; TCRdb stores just in-frame clones and leaves some out. The repertoire consists of roughly 2.6 million clones, with approximately 90% occurring once and the leading ten covering roughly 0.14%. The sample consisted of naive CD4+ T cells sorted from blood. The sample's subset: CD45RA+ positively selected. These receptors originate from a man aged 18 to 29 in good health.

This clone was observed a single time. This specimen includes other DNA sequences encoding the same CDR3. The chain uses TRBV30 and TRBJ2-7; D is perhaps TRBD1 (5 bases). V lost 3 bases, J lost 3 bases, and 6 bases lay in between. This CDR3 contains 11 residues. From germline, CDR1 is GTSNPN and CDR2 SVGIG (reference sequence). The chain's CDR3 is CAWRTGYEQYF. The CDR3 DNA follows: TGTGCCTGGAGAACAGGCTACGAGCAGTACTTC.

This chain links TRBV9 with TRBJ2-7, with 13 bases fitting TRBD2. The CDR3 is made up of 16 amino acids. Germline V lookup: CDR1 SGDLS, CDR2 YYNGEE. The V gene end was trimmed by 4 bases and the J gene end by 2 bases; junction bases not matched to a gene: 6. CDR3 DNA sequence: TGTGCCAGCAGCTCAGGACTAGCGGGAGTCGCCTACGAGCAGTACTTC. Protein sequence: CASSSGLAGVAYEQYF.

The V and J genes are TRBV28 and TRBJ2-2; D ambiguous. Germline V gene sequence: CDR1 MDHEN, CDR2 SYDVKM. The CDR3 runs to 18 residues. Trimming removed 4 bases at V and 6 bases at J, with 24 bases between. For the CDR3, the DNA is TGTGCCAGCAGTTCCTCACGTGTAGGCACCTCCGCCCCCGGGGAGCTGTTTTTT. Protein: CASSSSRVGTSAPGELFF. Full variable domain (outside the CDR3, taken from reference TRBV28 and TRBJ2-2): DVKVTQSSRYLVKRTGEKVFLECVQDMDHENMFWYRQDPGLGLRLIYFSYDVKMKEKGDIPEGYSVSREKKERFSLILESASTNQTSMYLCASSSSRVGTSAPGELFFGEGSRLTVL.

This sequence joins TRBV2 and TRBJ2-7; D may be TRBD1 (6 bases). Per germline, CDR1 SNHLY and CDR2 FYNNEI. V was shortened by 7 bases and J by 2 bases, with 15 bases between the two germline ends. This CDR3 has 14 residues. Here the CDR3 DNA reads TGTGCCAGCATTAGGACTGGGGGCCCCTACGAGCAGTACTTC. This codes for CASIRTGGPYEQYF.

Of note for this clone: Other DNA sequences in this sample translate to the same CDR3. The V gene is TRBV7-2, the J gene TRBJ2-5, with 15 bases lining up with TRBD2. The CDR3 sequence is 17 residues long. The germline V gene has CDR1 SGHTA and CDR2 FQGNSA. V trimming: 5 bases; J trimming: 4 bases; junction bases outside the gene matches: 8. The chain's CDR3 is CASSQGLAGGSGETQYF. The CDR3 DNA sequence: TGTGCCAGCAGCCAAGGACTAGCGGGAGGGTCTGGAGAGACCCAGTACTTC.

The sample holds one count of this clone. V is TRBV29-1 and J is TRBJ1-1; possibly TRBD1 for D (6 bases). Trimming cost V 2 bases and J 4 bases, with 14 bases left between them. The CDR3 runs 14 residues. CDR1 SQVTM and CDR2 ANQGSEA come from the germline V gene. CDR3 sequence: CSVELRGGITEAFF. CDR3 nucleotides: TGCAGCGTTGAATTGAGGGGGGGTATCACTGAAGCTTTCTTT.

Remarks on this clone: Other DNA variants within this sample encode the same CDR3. The rearrangement joins TRBV11-2 to TRBJ2-2; D gene uncertain. The CDR3 totals 13 residues. Germline V gives CDR1 SGHAT, CDR2 FQNNGV. The ends were cut back, 5 bases at V and 5 bases at J, with 9 bases in the middle. In DNA, the CDR3 is TGTGCCAGCAGCCTCGACCGGACCGGGGAGCTGTTTTTT. The encoded protein is CASSLDRTGELFF.

The chain recombines TRBV6-5 with TRBJ2-7; TRBD2 matches 9 bases. The CDR3 runs to 15 residues. V gave up 2 bases and J gave up 4 bases; unmatched junction bases: 6. Per the germline V gene, CDR1 is MNHEY and CDR2 is SVGAGI. In DNA form, the CDR3 reads TGTGCCAGCAGTTACCCTGGCGGGGGGGGATACGAGCAGTACTTC. The encoded protein is CASSYPGGGGYEQYF.

This rearrangement joins TRBV5-6 to TRBJ1-2; D unclear. Germline V gives CDR1 SGHDT, CDR2 YYEEEE. The V end lost 4 bases, the J end lost 4 bases, and 11 bases lay between the germline ends. This CDR3 spans 13 amino acids. The CDR3 DNA sequence: TGTGCCAGCAGCGTTGCTGGGTTCTATGGCTACACCTTC. Its translation is CASSVAGFYGYTF. Using reference TRBV5-6 and TRBJ1-2 for the parts outside the CDR3, the full variable domain is DAGVTQSPTHLIKTRGQQVTLRCSPKSGHDTVSWYQQALGQGPQFIFQYYEEEERQRGNFPDRFSGHQFPNYSSELNVNALLLGDSALYLCASSVAGFYGYTFGSGTRLTVV.

V usage is TRBV9 and J usage is TRBJ2-1, with TRBD2 matching over 9 bases. The germline CDR1 and CDR2 sequences are SGDLS and YYNGEE. The length of the CDR3 is 16 residues. V trimming: 4 bases; J trimming: 7 bases; junction bases outside the gene matches: 12. CDR3 DNA: TGTGCCAGCAGCTCCGAAAGCGGGGGGAAGGGGAATGAGCAGTTCTTC. Protein product: CASSSESGGKGNEQFF.

The V call is TRBV15, the J call TRBJ2-7; D not resolved. The CDR3 is made up of 13 amino acids. Germline-derived CDR1 and CDR2 are LNHNV and YYDKDF (reference sequence). With 6 bases removed from V and 2 bases from J, the gap between germline ends came to 11 bases. In DNA form, the CDR3 reads TGTGCCACCAGTAATGACCGAACCTACGAGCAGTACTTC. Its protein is CATSNDRTYEQYF.

The chain joins TRBV18 to TRBJ2-1, with no clear D. In germline, CDR1 is KGHSH, CDR2 LQKENI. This CDR3 contains 16 residues. The V gene lost 6 bases and the J gene lost 5 bases, with 20 bases spanning the gap. The CDR3 DNA sequence: TGTGCCAGCTCGCATTTGGAATGGGTTTTGGACAATGAGCAGTTCTTC. Translating gives CASSHLEWVLDNEQFF.

The chain combines TRBV5-4 with TRBJ1-2, with 9 positions matching TRBD1. V lost 0 bases to trimming and J lost 8 bases; unmatched junction nucleotides: 8. Germline V gene sequence: CDR1 SGHNT, CDR2 YYREEE (reference sequence). The CDR3 covers 15 residues. CDR3 sequence: CASSLAPGTGLGYTF. The CDR3 bases are TGTGCCAGCAGCTTGGCGCCCGGGACAGGGTTGGGCTACACCTTC.

This chain connects TRBV5-4 to TRBJ2-2, with D unclear. Trimming stripped 1 base from V and 1 base from J, with 11 bases between. Germline V lookup: CDR1 SGHNT, CDR2 YYREEE (reference sequence). The CDR3 sequence is 16 residues long. The DNA of the CDR3 is TGTGCCAGCAGCTTGTTAGCTGGGTTGAACACCGGGGAGCTGTTTTTT. This sequence encodes CASSLLAGLNTGELFF.

J is TRBJ1-6 and V is TRBV6-1; D might be TRBD1 (6 bases). From germline, CDR1 is MNHNS and CDR2 SASEGT. The CDR3 loop spans 14 amino acids. The V end lost 10 bases, the J end lost 7 bases, and 17 bases lay between the germline ends. As DNA, the CDR3 is TGTGCCACCTTAGTGGGGGGCAAGAATTCACCCCTCCACTTT. Translating gives CATLVGGKNSPLHF.

J is TRBJ1-2 and V is TRBV30, with 8 positions matching TRBD1. The V gene's germline CDR1 is GTSNPN and CDR2 SVGIG (reference sequence). J lost 6 bases, V lost 4 bases, and 4 bases had no gene match. The CDR3 contains 12 residues. The DNA of the CDR3 is TGTGCCTGGATGGACAGGGCCGATGGCTACACCTTC. Amino acid sequence: CAWMDRADGYTF.

This clone was counted once. Other DNA sequences from this sample encode an identical CDR3 as well. The V call is TRBV7-9, the J call TRBJ2-5; D is ambiguous. From germline, CDR1 is SEHNR and CDR2 FQNEAQ (reference sequence). The CDR3 spans 12 residues. V was shortened by 5 bases and J by 2 bases, with 6 bases between the two germline ends. The chain's CDR3 is CASSLQQETQYF. The CDR3 bases are TGTGCCAGCAGCCTCCAGCAAGAGACCCAGTACTTC.

The J gene is TRBJ1-2, the V gene TRBV9; D may be TRBD1 (5 bases). Trimming left V 3 bases short and J 8 bases short, with 8 bases between. The CDR3 is made up of 11 amino acids. Germline V gene data show CDR1 as SGDLS and CDR2 as YYNGEE. The CDR3 loop reads CASSGWDGYTF. The DNA for the CDR3 is TGTGCCAGCAGCGGGTGGGACGGCTACACCTTC.

A single count supports this clone. The chain recombines TRBV7-8 with TRBJ2-3; 10 bases are a match to TRBD2. Unmatched junction bases numbered 9, after V lost 1 base and J lost 2 bases. CDR3 size: 18 residues. Germline V gene data show CDR1 as SGHVS and CDR2 as FQNEAQ. The CDR3 reads CASSLGGLAGAFTDTQYF. Written as DNA, the CDR3 is TGTGCCAGCAGCTTAGGAGGGCTAGCGGGGGCCTTCACAGATACGCAGTATTTT.

The V gene is TRBV18, the J gene TRBJ1-3; D call uncertain. Per germline, CDR1 KGHSH and CDR2 LQKENI. Trimming removed 0 bases from V and 0 bases from J, with 12 bases in between. CDR3 length: 17 amino acids. The CDR3 coding sequence is TGTGCCAGCTCACCACCGACGTCGGACTCCTCTGGAAACACCATATATTTT. It codes for CASSPPTSDSSGNTIYF.

The gene calls are TRBV5-1 and TRBJ2-5; 12 positions agree with TRBD2. Germline V gene sequence: CDR1 SGHRS, CDR2 YFSETQ. The CDR3 length is 15 residues. J lost 0 bases, V lost 4 bases, and 1 base had no gene match. The CDR3 bases are TGCGCCAGCAGCCGACTAGCGGGGGACCAAGAGACCCAGTACTTC. Protein sequence: CASSRLAGDQETQYF. The full variable domain, completed using reference TRBV5-1 and TRBJ2-5, is KAGVTQTPRYLIKTRGQQVTLSCSPISGHRSVSWYQQTPGQGLQFLFEYFSETQRNKGNFPGRFSGRQFSNSRSEMNVSTLELGDSALYLCASSRLAGDQETQYFGPGTRLLVL.

This rearrangement joins TRBV7-6 to TRBJ2-5; perhaps TRBD1 as D (6 bases). The CDR3 spans 14 residues. Germline loops: CDR1 SGHVS, CDR2 FNYEAQ. The V end lost 4 bases, the J end lost 4 bases, and 13 bases lay between the germline ends. The CDR3 protein is CASSSWETGETQYF. In nucleotides, the CDR3 is TGTGCCAGCAGCTCCTGGGAGACAGGAGAGACCCAGTACTTC.

The chain employs TRBV29-1 and TRBJ2-1, with D possibly being TRBD2 (6 bases). Germline V gene data show CDR1 as SQVTM and CDR2 as ANQGSEA. The length of the CDR3 is 14 residues. The V gene lost 6 bases and the J gene lost 4 bases, with 16 bases spanning the gap. This chain's CDR3 is CSVRGGQLYNEQFF. CDR3 nucleotides: TGCAGCGTACGAGGAGGGCAACTATACAATGAGCAGTTCTTC.

V is TRBV7-3 and J is TRBJ2-2; 14 bases fit TRBD2. The germline V gene encodes CDR1 SGHTA and CDR2 FQGTGA. After removal of 5 bases from V and 7 bases from J, the junction contained 3 bases not matched to a gene. The CDR3 length is 15 residues. As DNA, the CDR3 is TGTGCCAGCAGCCCCGGACTAGCGGGGGGCGGGGAGCTGTTTTTT. Amino acid sequence: CASSPGLAGGGELFF.

This chain connects TRBV6-6 to TRBJ2-3, with 8 bases matching TRBD2. There are 16 residues in the CDR3. Germline V gene sequence: CDR1 MNHNY, CDR2 SVGAGI (reference sequence). Trimming removed 4 bases from V and 5 bases from J; junction bases left unmatched: 11. For the CDR3, the DNA is TGTGCCAGCAGTTCCCGGGAGACTAGCGCCGTAGATACGCAGTATTTT. This encodes CASSSRETSAVDTQYF.

The chain recombines TRBV7-2 with TRBJ2-1; 10 nucleotides agree with TRBD1. V trimming: 3 bases; J trimming: 6 bases; junction bases outside the gene matches: 8. CDR1 and CDR2 (germline): SGHTA, FQGNSA. The CDR3 runs to 16 residues. The CDR3, as DNA: TGTGCCAGCAGCTTGCTAGGGACAGGGGTTGTCAATGAGCAGTTCTTC. Its protein product is CASSLLGTGVVNEQFF.

This clone was recorded a few times. Other DNA sequences in the same sample also yield this CDR3. The chain joins TRBV10-3 to TRBJ1-1; unclear D gene. Germline V gives CDR1 ENHRY, CDR2 SYGVKD. The CDR3 runs 12 residues. V was clipped by 2 bases and J by 0 bases, with 1 base between them. DNA for the CDR3: TGTGCCATCAGTGAGCTGAACACTGAAGCTTTCTTT. Protein product: CAISELNTEAFF.

For this clone: The sample contains more than one DNA sequence encoding this CDR3. This chain joins TRBV11-2 and TRBJ1-5; possible D gene TRBD1, 6 bases. This CDR3 has 13 amino acids. V was clipped by 4 bases and J by 4 bases, with 8 bases between them. CDR1 is SGHAT, CDR2 FQNNGV, per germline. This CDR3 reads CASSSGTNQPQHF. CDR3 DNA sequence: TGTGCCAGCAGCTCTGGGACAAATCAGCCCCAGCATTTT.

J is TRBJ1-1 and V is TRBV6-1; 7 bases match TRBD1. CDR3 length equals 14 residues. The V segment lost 6 bases and the J segment 5 bases; nucleotides outside the gene matches: 9. Germline V gives CDR1 MNHNS, CDR2 SASEGT. DNA for the CDR3: TGTGCCAGCAGCTTGACAGGGACGACGACTGAAGCTTTCTTT. This encodes CASSLTGTTTEAFF.